The clone carrying this T cell receptor beta chain occurred once. Antigen specificity is unknown. This sample stems from a study of post-analysis software for immune sequencing data. General study findings and limits: About 5 TRBV segments were significantly more frequent in patients than in controls. TRBV5-6, TRBV5-1 and TRBV20-1 were among these segments. Normalized Chao1 diversity was significantly lower in multiple sclerosis patients than in controls.

Trimming stripped 6 bases from V and 5 bases from J, with 16 bases between. The CDR3 is 14 amino acids. In germline, CDR1 is MDHEN, CDR2 SYDVKM. Unique-molecular-identifier-tagged TCR beta cDNA libraries were used. TCRdb re-called the PCR reads through MiXCR, storing one row per CDR3 protein. This sample has around 770,000 distinct CDR3 sequences, with just over 45% found just once. The clonotype was recovered from a girl aged 10 to 17 with multiple sclerosis. This sequence joins TRBV28 and TRBJ2-5; D may be TRBD2 (5 bases). The sequenced sample consisted of blood. The CDR3 is CASSPNRGFETQYF. CDR3 DNA: TGTGCCAGCAGCCCCAACAGAGGGTTTGAGACCCAGTACTTC. The variable domain in full, with the rest retrieved from reference TRBV28 and TRBJ2-5, is DVKVTQSSRYLVKRTGEKVFLECVQDMDHENMFWYRQDPGLGLRLIYFSYDVKMKEKGDIPEGYSVSREKKERFSLILESASTNQTSMYLCASSPNRGFETQYFGPGTRLLVL.